These 19 T cell receptor beta chains share one sample of origin, sequenced in a study of T cell repertoires in cytomegalovirus infection. In TCRdb, the reads were re-called with MiXCR into one record per CDR3 protein. The table records roughly 760,000 distinct CDR3 sequences, less than 40% of them present only once. The sample was PBMCs. The receptors originated from a human donor in good health (CMV status not recorded). Some clones in this sample may be carry-over from other donors' samples.

V usage is TRBV24-1 and J usage is TRBJ2-5; TRBD2 matches at 11 bases. V dropped 5 bases and J dropped 0; count of bases not matched to a gene: 4. The germline V gene has CDR1 KGHDR and CDR2 SFDVKD. The CDR3 has 16 amino acids. In DNA form, the CDR3 reads TGTGCCACCAGTGGGGGACTAGCGGACGACCAAGAGACCCAGTACTTC. Its protein product is CATSGGLADDQETQYF.

The rearrangement uses TRBV10-3 and TRBJ2-3; either TRBD1 or TRBD2 may supply D (5 bases each). This CDR3 is 14 amino acids long. Trimming took 2 bases from V and 4 from J, leaving 10 bases between them. Germline V CDR1 and CDR2: ENHRY, SYGVKD. CDR3 residues: CAISENQGADTQYF. The CDR3 region has the DNA TGTGCCATCAGTGAGAACCAGGGAGCAGATACGCAGTATTTT.

Many counts were recorded for this clonotype. The chain links TRBV7-6 to TRBJ2-5, with 7 bases aligning to TRBD1. Unmatched junction bases numbered 4, after V lost 1 base and J lost 5 bases. Germline-derived CDR1 and CDR2 are SGHVS and FNYEAQ. CDR3 length: 14 residues. The CDR3 nucleotides are TGTGCCAGCAGCTTAGGGCAGGGGGTCGAGACCCAGTACTTC. Its protein is CASSLGQGVETQYF.

This clonotype was counted a few times. The genes are TRBV12-3 or TRBV12-4 and TRBJ2-1; D is possibly TRBD1 (5 bases). V was pared by 6 bases and J by 15 bases, with 33 bases between. This CDR3 has 17 residues. This CDR3 is CASSSAVVQAPRWAVFF. The CDR3 nucleotides read TGTGCCAGCAGCTCAGCTGTTGTACAGGCCCCTCGATGGGCAGTGTTCTTC.

This clonotype appeared a few times. The gene calls are TRBV28 and TRBJ2-5; D uncertain. The germline V gene has CDR1 MDHEN and CDR2 SYDVKM. The CDR3 has 11 residues. Trimming removed 4 bases at V and 7 bases at J, with 7 bases between. The CDR3 sequence: CASSSGRTQYF. CDR3 coding DNA: TGTGCCAGCAGTTCCGGGCGGACCCAGTACTTC.

This clonotype has only a few counts. The V call is TRBV7-6, the J call TRBJ2-6, with TRBD1 matching over 7 bases. V was clipped by 1 base and J by 4 bases; unmatched bases: 16. This CDR3 spans 20 amino acids. Germline CDR1 reads SGHVS; CDR2 reads FNYEAQ. Here the CDR3 DNA reads TGTGCCAGCAGCTTAGTCAGGGACAGAGAAGACGCTCTCGGGGCCAACGTCCTGACTTTC. It specifies CASSLVRDREDALGANVLTF.

Comment on this clonotype: This may arise from a read error, as a much more abundant clone is one base away. This rearrangement joins TRBV7-2 to TRBJ2-1; D uncertain. CDR1 is SGHTA and CDR2 is FQGNSA in the germline V gene. CDR3 length: 12 amino acids. The DNA of the CDR3 is TGTGCCAGCAGCTTTTACATCAATGAGCATTTCTTC. This encodes CASSFYINEHFF.

This clonotype was seen a handful of times. The chain carries TRBV2 and TRBJ2-7, with TRBD1 as a possible D gene (6 bases). CDR3 size: 15 residues. The germline V and J ends were trimmed by 8 bases and 3 bases, with 20 bases remaining between them. Germline V CDR1 and CDR2: SNHLY, FYNNEI. DNA for the CDR3: TGTGCCAGCTCAAGCATCGGGACACCTCACTACGAGCAGTACTTC. It is translated as CASSSIGTPHYEQYF.

The sample holds a few counts of this clonotype. This chain connects TRBV5-6 to TRBJ2-3; D possibly corresponds to TRBD1 (6 bases). The V end lost 3 bases, the J end lost 2 bases, and 16 bases lay between the germline ends. There are 16 residues in the CDR3. CDR1 is SGHDT, CDR2 YYEEEE, per germline. The CDR3 DNA reads TGTGCCAGCAGCTCCCCACTGGGGGCGGACACAGATACGCAGTATTTT. Amino acid sequence: CASSSPLGADTDTQYF.

CDR3 loop: CSVQPLDGNTGELFF. For the CDR3, the DNA is TGCAGCGTTCAACCCCTGGATGGGAACACCGGGGAGCTGTTTTTT. The chain employs TRBV29-1 and TRBJ2-2; D call uncertain. CDR1 is SQVTM, CDR2 ANQGSEA, per germline. Trimming pared 5 bases from V and 1 base from J, leaving 14 bases between. The CDR3 has 15 amino acids.

In its sample, this clonotype was seen a few times. Relative to the germline gene, one junction end is altered; a read error may explain this. The J gene is TRBJ1-6, the V gene TRBV12-3 or TRBV12-4; possible D gene TRBD1, 6 bases. CDR3 length: 13 residues. CDR3 sequence: CASSLDSGTPLRF. The CDR3 DNA follows: TGTGCCAGCAGCCTAGATTCCGGGACACCGCTGCGTTTT.

The chain combines TRBV7-2 with TRBJ2-1; 10 positions match TRBD1. There are 15 residues in the CDR3. Germline lookup yields CDR1 SGHTA and CDR2 FQGNSA. The V gene end was trimmed by 1 base and the J gene end by 6 bases; junction bases not matched to a gene: 3. The DNA for the CDR3 is TGTGCCAGCAGCTTAGGAAGGACAGGGGGCAATGAGCAGTTCTTC. Translation: CASSLGRTGGNEQFF.

The rearrangement joins TRBV7-2 to TRBJ2-1; 9 positions agree with TRBD1. V lost 3 bases and J lost 15; bases outside the gene matches: 15. Germline assignment: CDR1 SGHTA and CDR2 FQGNSA. This CDR3 is built from 15 residues. The CDR3 nucleotides read TGTGCCAGCAGCTTGGGTGGGACAGGGCGTCTAGAAAGGTTCTTC. This sequence encodes CASSLGGTGRLERFF. The whole variable domain, remainder taken from reference TRBV7-2 and TRBJ2-1, is GAGVSQSPSNKVTEKGKDVELRCDPISGHTALYWYRQSLGQGLEFLIYFQGNSAPDKSGLPSDRFSAERTGGSVSTLTIQRTQQEDSAVYLCASSLGGTGRLERFFGPGTRLTVL.

This clonotype occurred many times. This rearrangement joins TRBV7-2 to TRBJ1-5, with D unresolved. The CDR3 is made up of 15 amino acids. The V and J ends lost 5 bases and 10 bases respectively, with 21 bases between them. The germline gives CDR1 SGHTA, CDR2 FQGNSA. Here the CDR3 reads CASSTRGGGLGPQHF. The CDR3 nucleotides read TGTGCCAGCAGCACCCGAGGCGGCGGCCTTGGACCCCAGCATTTT.

This clonotype was seen only a few times. V usage is TRBV6-5 and J usage is TRBJ1-4; D is perhaps TRBD1 (5 bases). CDR3 size: 16 residues. Trimming took off 0 bases at V and 4 bases at J, with 12 bases between the two ends. Germline V gene sequence: CDR1 MNHEY, CDR2 SVGAGI. CDR3 DNA: TGTGCCAGCAGTTACTCGAGAGGGGTTAATAATGAAAAACTGTTTTTT. It specifies CASSYSRGVNNEKLFF.

This clonotype was seen ten or more times. CDR3 nucleotides: TGTGCCAGCGGTGGGGCGTCTACTGGGGCCAACGTCCTGACTTTC. It translates to CASGGASTGANVLTF. The chain is built from TRBV28 and TRBJ2-6; tentatively, D is TRBD1 (5 bases). The CDR3 loop spans 15 amino acids. Trimming cost V 8 bases and J 2 bases, with 13 bases left between them. Germline assignment: CDR1 MDHEN and CDR2 SYDVKM. The full variable domain, completed using reference TRBV28 and TRBJ2-6, is DVKVTQSSRYLVKRTGEKVFLECVQDMDHENMFWYRQDPGLGLRLIYFSYDVKMKEKGDIPEGYSVSREKKERFSLILESASTNQTSMYLCASGGASTGANVLTFGAGSRLTVL.

The rearrangement joins TRBV5-1 to TRBJ1-1; 7 bases line up with TRBD1. Germline trimming cut 4 bases from V and 3 bases from J; bases unmatched to any gene: 6. The CDR3 runs to 14 residues. The germline gives CDR1 SGHRS, CDR2 YFSETQ. In DNA, the CDR3 is TGCGCCAGCAGCAGGCAGGGGGGAGACACTGAAGCTTTCTTT. It specifies CASSRQGGDTEAFF.

The chain is built from TRBV11-3 and TRBJ2-2; possibly TRBD2 for D (5 bases). Germline lookup yields CDR1 SGHNT and CDR2 YENEEA. The CDR3 has 15 residues. V lost 5 bases to trimming and J lost 0 bases, with 10 bases between them. The CDR3 protein is CASSKDFANTGELFF. The CDR3 DNA follows: TGTGCCAGCAGCAAGGACTTCGCGAACACCGGGGAGCTGTTTTTT.

This clonotype was seen once. The junction and the germline gene differ at one end; a read error may be behind it. The chain links TRBV4-1 to TRBJ2-2; D could derive from TRBD1 or TRBD2 (6 bases each). The CDR3 spans 15 residues. Germline CDR1 and CDR2: MGHRA and YSYEKL. CDR3 residues: CASSSGTSNTGGLFF. For the CDR3, the DNA is TGCGCCAGCAGCTCCGGGACAAGCAACACCGGGGGGCTGTTTTTT.